The subject of this entry is one T cell receptor (beta chain). What it binds is unknown. The V gene's germline CDR1 is SNHLY and CDR2 FYNNEI. Trimming stripped 8 bases from V and 0 bases from J, with 9 bases between. The CDR3 is 13 residues long. Here immunoSEQ multiplex PCR was the method, and the copy in TCRdb shows in-frame clones only, minus some. The repertoire consists of roughly 660,000 clones, with 80% to 95% occurring once and the leading ten covering around a third. This record belongs to a study of shared clonotypes between healthy human individuals. Study-level results: Generation probabilities were higher for clonotypes shared across all four sorted-subset donors than for unshared ones.

The J gene is TRBJ2-3, the V gene TRBV2; D ambiguous. Sequenced: memory CD8+ T cells from PBMCs. Described subset: CD45RO+ cells pooled with CCR7-negative TemRA cells. This sequence was found in a man younger than 35 in good health. Some clones in this sample may be carry-over from other donors' samples. The CDR3 DNA sequence: TGTGCCAGCGAATGGGTTAGCACAGATACGCAGTATTTT. It codes for CASEWVSTDTQYF.